Given below is one TCR beta chain in context. This is likely a read error, given that the CDR3 carries no conserved phenylalanine or tryptophan at its end. The sample is drawn from a study of CDR3 diversity in severe acne. The CDR3 totals 15 residues. CDR1 and CDR2 from the germline V gene are SGHDT and YYEEEE. The V gene end was trimmed by 10 bases and the J gene end by 5 bases; junction bases not matched to a gene: 13. TCRdb called the PCR reads again in MiXCR, with one record for every CDR3 protein. The sample lists around 94,000 distinct CDR3 sequences, approximately 47% seen once, with over 10% in the top ten.

V gene TRBV5-6 combines with J gene TRBJ2-7; 12 bases are shared with TRBD2. Sequencing was carried out using blood. This TCR came from a male donor with acne. The CDR3 DNA sequence: TGTGCCGCCGGGGGGCTAGCGGGAGGGCCGAACGAGCAGTACTCC. It specifies CAAGGLAGGPNEQYS.